Sequencing of this T cell receptor (beta chain) was carried out in a study of blood T cells in healthy people across ages. Study findings and constraints: Naive T cell percentage and TCR beta diversity correlated strongly.

Per germline, CDR1 SSHAT and CDR2 FNYEAQ (reference sequence). V was clipped by 6 bases and J by 7 bases, with 12 bases between them. The CDR3 is 12 amino acids. This clonotype was seen more than once but under ten times. Antigen unknown. Together with a sample-barcoded 5' primer, a J-beta primer mix was included in a second PCR lasting roughly 6 to 12 cycles. Every cDNA was tagged by a template-switch adaptor with 12 random nucleotides. TCRdb re-analysed the 5' RACE reads in MiXCR, keeping a single row per CDR3 protein. The data contain around 800,000 distinct CDR3 sequences, around a quarter of them singletons. Peripheral blood samples of roughly 9.8 milliliters were drawn from each donor. Each sample yielded at least 5.5 micrograms of PBMC total RNA. In addition, the sample was reused for a study of T cells of mothers and their children.

This receptor was taken from a boy aged 5-17 years in good health. Sample: blood. The chain recombines TRBV7-7 with TRBJ1-1; D may be TRBD1 (5 bases). CDR3 DNA: TGTGCCAGCAGACCCTTGGGGGGTGAAGCTTTCTTT. This sequence encodes CASRPLGGEAFF. Full variable domain (outside the CDR3, taken from reference TRBV7-7 and TRBJ1-1): GAGVSQSPRYKVTKRGQDVTLRCDPISSHATLYWYQQALGQGPEFLTYFNYEAQPDKSGLPSDRFSAERPEGSISTLTIQRTEQRDSAMYRCASRPLGGEAFFGQGTRLTVV.